This record concerns one T cell receptor (beta chain) sequence. The antigen remains unidentified. Unstimulated regulatory T cells (CD4+CD25+CD127-), CD4+CD25- non-regulatory cells, CD4 and CD8 cells were FACS-sorted from thawed PBMCs. TCRdb's table, derived via immunoSEQ multiplex PCR, lists solely in-frame clones and lacks some. The table lists 95,000 to 120,000 clones, around 91% of them singletons, with just under 0.35% in the top ten. These data are taken from a study of Tregs in tolerant kidney transplant recipients. Study-level points and caveats: Donor-specific Treg expansion exceeded global Treg expansion in tolerant patients, suggesting antigen drive.

Germline V gene lookup returns CDR1 SGHRS and CDR2 YFSETQ. This CDR3 region has 16 residues. The V gene end was trimmed by 4 bases and the J gene end by 0 bases; junction bases not matched to a gene: 6. The source was CD4+ T cells from blood, collected before the transplant. This sequence was found in a human donor who received a combined kidney and bone marrow transplant. The chain links TRBV5-1 to TRBJ1-1, with 10 bases aligning to TRBD1. DNA for the CDR3: TGCGCCAGCAGCCCACGGACAGGGGGGATGAACACTGAAGCTTTCTTT. It codes for CASSPRTGGMNTEAFF.